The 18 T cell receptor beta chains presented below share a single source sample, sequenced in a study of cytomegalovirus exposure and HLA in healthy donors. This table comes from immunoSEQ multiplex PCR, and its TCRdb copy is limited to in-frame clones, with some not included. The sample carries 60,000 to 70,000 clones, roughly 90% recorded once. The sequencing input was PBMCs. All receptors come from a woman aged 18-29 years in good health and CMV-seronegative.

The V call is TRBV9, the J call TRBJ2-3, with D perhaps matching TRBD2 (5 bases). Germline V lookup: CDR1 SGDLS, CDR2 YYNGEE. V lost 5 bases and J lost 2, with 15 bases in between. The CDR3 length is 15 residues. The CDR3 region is CASRRRGDPTDTQYF. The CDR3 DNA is TGTGCCAGCAGGCGACGGGGAGACCCCACAGATACGCAGTATTTT.

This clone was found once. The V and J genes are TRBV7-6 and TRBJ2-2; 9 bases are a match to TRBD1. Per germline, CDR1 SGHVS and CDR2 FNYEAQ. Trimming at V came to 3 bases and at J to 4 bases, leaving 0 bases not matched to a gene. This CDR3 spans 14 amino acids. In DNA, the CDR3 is TGTGCCAGCAGCTTGGGACAGGGCACCGGGGAGCTGTTTTTT. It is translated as CASSLGQGTGELFF.

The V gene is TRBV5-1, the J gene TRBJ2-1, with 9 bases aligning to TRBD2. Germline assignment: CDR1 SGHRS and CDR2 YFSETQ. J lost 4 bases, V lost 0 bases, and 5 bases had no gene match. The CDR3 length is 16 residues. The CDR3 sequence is CASSLGAGGRYNEQFF. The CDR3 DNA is TGCGCCAGCAGCTTGGGGGCGGGAGGGCGATACAATGAGCAGTTCTTC. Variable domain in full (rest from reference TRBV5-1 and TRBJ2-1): KAGVTQTPRYLIKTRGQQVTLSCSPISGHRSVSWYQQTPGQGLQFLFEYFSETQRNKGNFPGRFSGRQFSNSRSEMNVSTLELGDSALYLCASSLGAGGRYNEQFFGPGTRLTVL.

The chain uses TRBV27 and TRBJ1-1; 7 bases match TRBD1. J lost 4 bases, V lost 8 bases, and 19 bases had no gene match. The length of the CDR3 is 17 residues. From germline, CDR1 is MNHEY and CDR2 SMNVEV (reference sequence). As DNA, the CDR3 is TGTGCCAGCCCTGTTTTAGAGGACAGGTTATGCGCCACTGAAGCTTTCTTT. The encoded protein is CASPVLEDRLCATEAFF.

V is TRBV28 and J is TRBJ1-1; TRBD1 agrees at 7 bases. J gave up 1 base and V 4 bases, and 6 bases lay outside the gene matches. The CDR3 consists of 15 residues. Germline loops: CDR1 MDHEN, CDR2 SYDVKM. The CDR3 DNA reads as TGTGCCAGCAGTTCCCCAGGGACAGCGAACACTGAAGCTTTCTTT. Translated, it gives CASSSPGTANTEAFF.

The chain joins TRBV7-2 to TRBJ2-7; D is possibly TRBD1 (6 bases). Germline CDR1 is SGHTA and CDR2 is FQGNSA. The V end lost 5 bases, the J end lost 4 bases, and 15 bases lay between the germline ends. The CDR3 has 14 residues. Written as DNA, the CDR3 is TGTGCCAGCAGCGTTACCGGGACACCGTACGAGCAGTACTTC. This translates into CASSVTGTPYEQYF. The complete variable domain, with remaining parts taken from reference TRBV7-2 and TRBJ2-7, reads GAGVSQSPSNKVTEKGKDVELRCDPISGHTALYWYRQSLGQGLEFLIYFQGNSAPDKSGLPSDRFSAERTGGSVSTLTIQRTQQEDSAVYLCASSVTGTPYEQYFGPGTRLTVT.

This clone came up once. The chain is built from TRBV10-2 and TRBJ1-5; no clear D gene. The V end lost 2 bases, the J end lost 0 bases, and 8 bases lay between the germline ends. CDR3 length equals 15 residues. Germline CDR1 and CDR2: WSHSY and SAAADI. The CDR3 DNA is TGCGCCAGCAGTGAGGACATGAATAGCAATCAGCCCCAGCATTTT. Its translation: CASSEDMNSNQPQHF.

The CDR3: CATSIEHLRGYGYTF. The DNA of the CDR3 is TGTGCCACCAGCATAGAGCACCTACGAGGATATGGCTACACCTTC. The rearrangement joins TRBV15 to TRBJ1-2; no reliable D call. Trimming removed 4 bases from V and 5 bases from J, with 17 bases in between. In germline, CDR1 is LNHNV, CDR2 YYDKDF (reference sequence). The CDR3 has 15 residues. The whole variable domain, remainder taken from reference TRBV15 and TRBJ1-2, is DAMVIQNPRYQVTQFGKPVTLSCSQTLNHNVMYWYQQKSSQAPKLLFHYYDKDFNNEADTPDNFQSRRPNTSFCFLDIRSPGLGDTAMYLCATSIEHLRGYGYTFGSGTRLTVV.

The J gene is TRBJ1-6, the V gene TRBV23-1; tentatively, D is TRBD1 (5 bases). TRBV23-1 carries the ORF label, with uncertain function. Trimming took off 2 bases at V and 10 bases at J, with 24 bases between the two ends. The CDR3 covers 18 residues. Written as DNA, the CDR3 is TGCGCCAGCAGTCAAAGATCGACAGTCCCAACGTTTAGATCACCCCTCCACTTT. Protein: CASSQRSTVPTFRSPLHF.

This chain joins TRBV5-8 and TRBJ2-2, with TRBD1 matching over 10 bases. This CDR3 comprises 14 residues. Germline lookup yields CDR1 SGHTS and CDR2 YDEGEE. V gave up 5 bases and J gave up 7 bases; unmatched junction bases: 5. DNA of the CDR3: TGTGCCAGCAGGAAGGGGACAGGGGTCGGGGAGCTGTTTTTT. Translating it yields CASRKGTGVGELFF. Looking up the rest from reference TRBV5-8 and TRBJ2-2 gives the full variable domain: EAGVTQSPTHLIKTRGQQATLRCSPISGHTSVYWYQQALGLGLQFLLWYDEGEERNRGNFPPRFSGRQFPNYSSELNVNALELEDSALYLCASRKGTGVGELFFGEGSRLTVL.

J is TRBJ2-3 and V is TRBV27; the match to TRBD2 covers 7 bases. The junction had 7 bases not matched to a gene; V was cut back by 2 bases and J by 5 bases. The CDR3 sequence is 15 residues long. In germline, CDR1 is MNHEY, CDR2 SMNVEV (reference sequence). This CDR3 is CASSLLAGEKDTQYF. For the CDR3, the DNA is TGTGCCAGCAGTTTACTCGCGGGAGAAAAAGATACGCAGTATTTT.

DNA for the CDR3: TGTGCCATCAGTGAGGGGGGAGGAGATACGCAGTATTTT. Its translation: CAISEGGGDTQYF. The chain joins TRBV10-3 to TRBJ2-3; maybe TRBD2 (6 bases). There are 13 residues in the CDR3. The germline V gene encodes CDR1 ENHRY and CDR2 SYGVKD. The ends were cut back, 2 bases at V and 5 bases at J, with 8 bases in the middle.

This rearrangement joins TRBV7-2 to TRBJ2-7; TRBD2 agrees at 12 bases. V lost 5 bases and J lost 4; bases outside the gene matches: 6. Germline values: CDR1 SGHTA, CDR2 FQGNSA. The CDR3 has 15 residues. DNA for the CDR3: TGTGCCAGCAGCGAAGGACTAGCGGGAACGTACGAGCAGTACTTC. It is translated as CASSEGLAGTYEQYF.

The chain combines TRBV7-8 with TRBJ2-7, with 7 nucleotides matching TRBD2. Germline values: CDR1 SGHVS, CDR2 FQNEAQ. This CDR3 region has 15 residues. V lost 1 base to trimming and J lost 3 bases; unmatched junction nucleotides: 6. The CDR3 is CASSLEIGTNYEQYF. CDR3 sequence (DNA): TGTGCCAGCAGCTTAGAAATAGGGACTAACTACGAGCAGTACTTC.

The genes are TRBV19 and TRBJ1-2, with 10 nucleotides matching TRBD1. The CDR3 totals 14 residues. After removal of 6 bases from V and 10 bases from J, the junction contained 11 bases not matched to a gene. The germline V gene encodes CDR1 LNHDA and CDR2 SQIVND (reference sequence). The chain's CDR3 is CASSFHETGGVYTF. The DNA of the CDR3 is TGTGCCAGTAGCTTCCACGAGACAGGGGGCGTCTACACCTTC.

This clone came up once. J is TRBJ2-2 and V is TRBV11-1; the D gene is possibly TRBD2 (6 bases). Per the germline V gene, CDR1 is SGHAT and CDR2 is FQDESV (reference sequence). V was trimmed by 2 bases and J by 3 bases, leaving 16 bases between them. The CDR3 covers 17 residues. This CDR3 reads CASSLISGSRDTGELFF. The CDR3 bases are TGTGCCAGCAGCTTAATCTCCGGGAGTCGGGACACCGGGGAGCTGTTTTTT.

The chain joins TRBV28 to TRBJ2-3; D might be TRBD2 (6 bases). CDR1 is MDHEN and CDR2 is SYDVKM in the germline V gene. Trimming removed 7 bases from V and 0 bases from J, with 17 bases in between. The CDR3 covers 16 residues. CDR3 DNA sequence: TGTGCCAGCACCACCATGTCTGCGGGGAGCACAGATACGCAGTATTTT. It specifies CASTTMSAGSTDTQYF.

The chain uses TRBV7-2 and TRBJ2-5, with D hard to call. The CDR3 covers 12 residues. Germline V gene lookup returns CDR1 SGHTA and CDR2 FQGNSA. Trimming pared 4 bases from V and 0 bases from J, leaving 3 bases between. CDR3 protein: CASSSYQETQYF. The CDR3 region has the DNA TGTGCCAGCAGCTCTTACCAAGAGACCCAGTACTTC.